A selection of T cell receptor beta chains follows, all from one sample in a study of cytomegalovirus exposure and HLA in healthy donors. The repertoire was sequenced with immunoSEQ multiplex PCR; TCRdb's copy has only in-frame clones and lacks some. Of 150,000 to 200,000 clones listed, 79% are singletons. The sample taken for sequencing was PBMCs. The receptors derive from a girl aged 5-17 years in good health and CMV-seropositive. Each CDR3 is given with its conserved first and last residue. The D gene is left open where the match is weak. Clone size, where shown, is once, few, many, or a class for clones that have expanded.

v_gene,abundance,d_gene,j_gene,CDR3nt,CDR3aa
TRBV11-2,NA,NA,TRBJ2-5,TGTGCCAGCAGCCCGCGAAGCATCTATGAGGGGACCCAGTACTTC,CASSPRSIYEGTQYF
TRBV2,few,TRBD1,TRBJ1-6,TGTGCCAGCGGACTGGGACAGGGGAATTCACCCCTCCACTTT,CASGLGQGNSPLHF
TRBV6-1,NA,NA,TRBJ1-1,TGTGCCAGCAGTGGTAACTGGAACACTGAAGCTTTCTTT,CASSGNWNTEAFF
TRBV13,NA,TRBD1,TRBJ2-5,TGTGCCAGCAGCCCGACTGACAGGGGTCAGACCCAGTACTTC,CASSPTDRGQTQYF
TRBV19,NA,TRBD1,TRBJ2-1,TGTGCCAGTAGTATAGTTGAGGGGGCGCGGTACAATGAGCAGTTCTTC,CASSIVEGARYNEQFF
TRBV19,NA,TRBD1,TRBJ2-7,TGTGCCAGTAGCCGGACAGGGGGCTACGAGCAGTACTTC,CASSRTGGYEQYF
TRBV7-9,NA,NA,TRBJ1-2,TGTGCCAGCAGCTTAGAGGGGATAGCTAACTATGGCTACACCTTC,CASSLEGIANYGYTF
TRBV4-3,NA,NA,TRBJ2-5,TGCGCCAGCAGCCAAGATAGAGGGGAGACCCAGTACTTC,CASSQDRGETQYF
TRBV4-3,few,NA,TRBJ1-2,TGCGCCAGCAGCCAAGATGAGCCGAGGTTTGGCTATGGCTACACCTTC,CASSQDEPRFGYGYTF
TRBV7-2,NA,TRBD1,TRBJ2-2,TGTGCCAGCAGCCAGAACAGGGGGCGCAACGCCGGGGAGCTGTTTTTT,CASSQNRGRNAGELFF
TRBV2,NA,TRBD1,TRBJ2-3,TGTGCCTCCCTGTCGGGGACAGGGCGTCATACGCAGTATTTT,CASLSGTGRHTQYF
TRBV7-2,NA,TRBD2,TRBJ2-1,TGTGCCAGCAGCTTAGTGCTAGCGGGGGAGTACTACAATGAGCAGTTCTTC,CASSLVLAGEYYNEQFF
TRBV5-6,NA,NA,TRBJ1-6,TGTGCCAGCAGCTTGTTTCAGGGCTATAATTCACCCCTCCACTTT,CASSLFQGYNSPLHF
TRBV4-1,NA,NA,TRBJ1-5,TGCGCCAGCAGCCAACTAGACCGTGAGTTGCAGCCCCAGCATTTT,CASSQLDRELQPQHF
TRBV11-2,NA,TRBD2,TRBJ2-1,TGTGCCAGCAGCTCGGTCGGGACTACAAATTCGGAGCAGTTCTTC,CASSSVGTTNSEQFF
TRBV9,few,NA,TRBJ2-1,TGTGCCAGCAGCGGATACAGGGCCCCCAATGAGCAGTTCTTC,CASSGYRAPNEQFF
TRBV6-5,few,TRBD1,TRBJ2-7,TGTGCCAGCACCCAGACAGGGGAAGAGCAGTACTTC,CASTQTGEEQYF
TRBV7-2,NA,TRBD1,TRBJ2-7,TGTGCCAGCAGCATTGGACAGGCAATGTCCTACGAGCAGTACTTC,CASSIGQAMSYEQYF
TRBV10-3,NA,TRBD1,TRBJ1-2,TGTGCCATCAGCGGAAATAGGGGGCCTAACTATGGCTACACCTTC,CAISGNRGPNYGYTF
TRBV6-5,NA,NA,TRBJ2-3,TGTGCCAGCAGTTATCGGAGGTCTTTGGATACGCAGTATTTT,CASSYRRSLDTQYF
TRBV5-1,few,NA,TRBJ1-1,TGCGCCAGCAGCTTGGATGAGTTGCGTACCACTGAAGCTTTCTTT,CASSLDELRTTEAFF
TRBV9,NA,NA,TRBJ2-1,TGTGCCAGCAGCGTAGGGGTAGGGGGGGACTACAATGAGCAGTTCTTC,CASSVGVGGDYNEQFF